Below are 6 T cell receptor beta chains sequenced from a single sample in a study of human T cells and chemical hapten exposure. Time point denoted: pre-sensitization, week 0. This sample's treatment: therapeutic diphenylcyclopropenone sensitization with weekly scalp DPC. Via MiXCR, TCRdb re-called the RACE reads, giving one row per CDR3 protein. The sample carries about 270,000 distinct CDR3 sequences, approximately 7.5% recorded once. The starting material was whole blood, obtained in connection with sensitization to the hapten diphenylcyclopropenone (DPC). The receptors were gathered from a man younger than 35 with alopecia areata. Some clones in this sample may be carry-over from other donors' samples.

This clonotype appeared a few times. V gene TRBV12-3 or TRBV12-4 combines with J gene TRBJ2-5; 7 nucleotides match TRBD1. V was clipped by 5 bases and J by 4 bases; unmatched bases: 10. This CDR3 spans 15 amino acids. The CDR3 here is CASSPSTGFSETQYF. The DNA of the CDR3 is TGTGCCAGCAGTCCCTCGACAGGGTTTTCAGAGACCCAGTACTTC.

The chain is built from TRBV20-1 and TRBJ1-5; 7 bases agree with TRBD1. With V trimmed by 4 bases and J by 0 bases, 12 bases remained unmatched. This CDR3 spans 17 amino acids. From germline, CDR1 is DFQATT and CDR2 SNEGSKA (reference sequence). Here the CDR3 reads CSAMNQGGPYSNQPQHF. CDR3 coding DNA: TGCAGTGCTATGAACCAGGGGGGTCCCTATAGCAATCAGCCCCAGCATTTT.

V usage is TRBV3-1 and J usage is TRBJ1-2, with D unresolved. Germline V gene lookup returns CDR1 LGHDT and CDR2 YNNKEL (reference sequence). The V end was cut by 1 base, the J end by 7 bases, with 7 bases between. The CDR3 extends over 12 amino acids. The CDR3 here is CASSQGVGGYTF. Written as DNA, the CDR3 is TGTGCCAGCAGCCAAGGCGTAGGTGGCTACACCTTC. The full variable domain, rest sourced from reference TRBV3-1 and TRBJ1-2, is DTAVSQTPKYLVTQMGNDKSIKCEQNLGHDTMYWYKQDSKKFLKIMFSYNNKELIINETVPNRFSPKSPDKAHLNLHINSLELGDSAVYFCASSQGVGGYTFGSGTRLTVV.

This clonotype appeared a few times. CDR3 nucleotide sequence: TGTGCCAGCAGCGTACTCCGGAGCCTCACAGATACGCAGTATTTT. Encoded protein: CASSVLRSLTDTQYF. The chain couples TRBV9 to TRBJ2-3; D unclear. Between the trimmed V and J ends, which lost 1 base and 2 bases, there was a span of 11 bases. Looked up from germline, CDR1 is SGDLS and CDR2 is YYNGEE. This CDR3 spans 15 amino acids. The full variable domain, in which reference TRBV9 and TRBJ2-3 provide the parts outside the CDR3, is DSGVTQTPKHLITATGQRVTLRCSPRSGDLSVYWYQQSLDQGLQFLIQYYNGEERAKGNILERFSAQQFPDLHSELNLSSLELGDSALYFCASSVLRSLTDTQYFGPGTRLTVL.

CDR3 coding DNA: TGTGCCAGCAGTTACGGGTACAGGGACAGGAAAGAGACCCAGTACTTC. It specifies CASSYGYRDRKETQYF. The genes are TRBV6-2 or TRBV6-3 and TRBJ2-5; 8 nucleotides match TRBD1. Germline-derived CDR1 and CDR2 are MNHEY and SVGEGT. CDR3 length: 16 amino acids. The trim removed 2 bases at V and 3 bases at J, leaving 8 bases unmatched.

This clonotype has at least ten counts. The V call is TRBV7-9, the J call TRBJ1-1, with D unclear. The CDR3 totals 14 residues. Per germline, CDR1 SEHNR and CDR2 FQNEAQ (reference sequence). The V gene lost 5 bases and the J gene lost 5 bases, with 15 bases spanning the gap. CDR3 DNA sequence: TGTGCCAGCAGCCCATTGGGTATACGTACTGAAGCTTTCTTT. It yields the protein CASSPLGIRTEAFF.